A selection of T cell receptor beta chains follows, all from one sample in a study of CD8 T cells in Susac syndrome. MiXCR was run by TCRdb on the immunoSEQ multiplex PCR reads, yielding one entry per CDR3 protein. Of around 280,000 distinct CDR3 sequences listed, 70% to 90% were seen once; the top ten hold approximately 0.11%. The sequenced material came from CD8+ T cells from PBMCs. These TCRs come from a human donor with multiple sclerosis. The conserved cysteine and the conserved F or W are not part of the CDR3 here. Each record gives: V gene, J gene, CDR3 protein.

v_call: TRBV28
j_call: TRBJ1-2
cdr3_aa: ASRFTGYRGKNYGYT

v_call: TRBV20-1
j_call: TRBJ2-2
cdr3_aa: SAAQGAYTGELF

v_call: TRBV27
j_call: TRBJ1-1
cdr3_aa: ASSMGQWNTEAF

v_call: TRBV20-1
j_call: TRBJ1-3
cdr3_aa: SARDGNTIY

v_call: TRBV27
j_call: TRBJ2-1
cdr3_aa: ASSPLDRRGYNEQF

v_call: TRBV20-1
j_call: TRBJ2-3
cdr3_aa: SARDPGESTDTQY

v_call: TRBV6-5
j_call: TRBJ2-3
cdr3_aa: ASSYGAGDTDTQY

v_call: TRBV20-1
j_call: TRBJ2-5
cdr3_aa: SARDQGRPGLRRETQY

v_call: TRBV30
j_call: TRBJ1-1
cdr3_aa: AWIGLVNTEAF

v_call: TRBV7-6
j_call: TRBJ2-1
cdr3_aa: ASTRARGLAGQNEQF

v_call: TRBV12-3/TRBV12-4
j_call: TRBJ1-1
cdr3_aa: ASSRLDSGTEAF

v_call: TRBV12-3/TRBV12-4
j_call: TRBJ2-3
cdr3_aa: ASSFGGTDTQY

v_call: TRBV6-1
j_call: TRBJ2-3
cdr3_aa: ASSITAGGLTDTQY

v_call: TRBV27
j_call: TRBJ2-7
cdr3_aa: ASRGEVYEQY

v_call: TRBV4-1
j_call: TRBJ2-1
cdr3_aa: ASSQGSYNEQF

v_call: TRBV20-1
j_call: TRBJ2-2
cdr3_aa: SASGAGVAGELF

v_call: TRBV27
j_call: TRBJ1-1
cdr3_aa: ASSSWDREAF

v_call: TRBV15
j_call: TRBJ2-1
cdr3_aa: ATSTLSYNEQF

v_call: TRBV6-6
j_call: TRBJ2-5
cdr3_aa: ASSYGLRETQY

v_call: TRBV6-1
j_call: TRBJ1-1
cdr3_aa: ASFPGQLTEAF

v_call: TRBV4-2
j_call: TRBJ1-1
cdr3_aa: ASSEDRVKAF

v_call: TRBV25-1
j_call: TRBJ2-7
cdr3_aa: ASSESEQY

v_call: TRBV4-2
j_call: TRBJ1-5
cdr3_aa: ASSQDFGGVGQPQH

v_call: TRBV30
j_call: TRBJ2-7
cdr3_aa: AWTGGVTYEQY

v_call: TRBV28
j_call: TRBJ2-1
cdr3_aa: ASSLEGWEQF

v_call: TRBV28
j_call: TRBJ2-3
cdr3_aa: ATADRVNTDTQY

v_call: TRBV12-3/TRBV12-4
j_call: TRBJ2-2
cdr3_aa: ASNAAGGVTGELF

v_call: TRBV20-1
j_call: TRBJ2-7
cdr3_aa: SARSLVEYEQY

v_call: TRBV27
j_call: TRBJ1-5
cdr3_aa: ASWGGGNQPQH

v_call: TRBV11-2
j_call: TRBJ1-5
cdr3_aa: ASSLDGVGTGMKPQH

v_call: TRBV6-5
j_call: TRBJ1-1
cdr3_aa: ASSYGPTGNTEAF

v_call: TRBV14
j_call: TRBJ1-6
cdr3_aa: ASSGSQGSSPLH

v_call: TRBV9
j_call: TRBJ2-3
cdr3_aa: ASSGGGPGDTQY

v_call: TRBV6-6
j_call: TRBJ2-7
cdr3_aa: ASSSTKKSREQY

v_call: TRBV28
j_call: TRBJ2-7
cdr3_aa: ASSFYRTNPNYEQY

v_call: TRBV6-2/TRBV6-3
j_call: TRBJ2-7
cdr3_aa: ASRNGFDRAHEQY

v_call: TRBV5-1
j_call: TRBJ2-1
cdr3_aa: ASSLTGGTRNNEQF

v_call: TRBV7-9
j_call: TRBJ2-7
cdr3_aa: ASKEGSNYEQY

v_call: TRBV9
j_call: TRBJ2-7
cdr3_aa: ASSGRDNSYEQY

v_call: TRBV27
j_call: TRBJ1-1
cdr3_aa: ASSWRDSLTEAF

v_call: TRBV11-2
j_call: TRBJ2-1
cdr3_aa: ASSPPGLAGGLYNEQF

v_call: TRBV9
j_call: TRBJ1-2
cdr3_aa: ASSVAQGSNYGYT

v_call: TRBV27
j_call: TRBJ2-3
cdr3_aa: ASSERQGAGDTQY

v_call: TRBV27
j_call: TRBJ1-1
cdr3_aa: ASSSLGDDTEAF

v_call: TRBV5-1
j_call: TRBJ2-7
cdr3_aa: ASSPSSGLGYEQY

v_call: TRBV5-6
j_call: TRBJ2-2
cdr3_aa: ASSLGTGTRIGELF

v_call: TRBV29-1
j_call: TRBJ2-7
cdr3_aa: SVPRDETYEQY